A single sample gave rise to the 17 T cell receptor beta chains below, sequenced in a study of vaccination and CD4 T cells after COVID-19. The treatment is: roughly 10-day PBMC culture with coronavirus spike peptide pools or control peptides (ViraFEST assay). Antigen specificity for these receptors is unknown. With the Oncomine TCR Beta short-read assay, DNA from cultured CD4+ T cells was sequenced. MiXCR, run by TCRdb on the PCR reads, gives a single entry per CDR3 protein. Here the sample spans around 16,000 distinct CDR3 sequences, around 73% being singletons. The sample comprised CD4+ T cells from blood, cultured in vitro. These receptors all stem from a human donor who had recovered from COVID-19.

The chain combines TRBV6-2 or TRBV6-3 with TRBJ2-1, with 10 bases aligning to TRBD2. The ends lost 0 bases at V and 0 bases at J; junction bases unmatched: 14. Germline CDR1 reads MNHEY; CDR2 reads SVGEGT. The CDR3 runs 21 residues. CDR3 nucleotides: TGTGCCAGCAGTTACTCGCCCTATGAGCTAGCGGGAGCGCCCTCCTACAATGAGCAGTTCTTC. The encoded protein is CASSYSPYELAGAPSYNEQFF.

This clonotype has only a few counts. This chain connects TRBV7-8 to TRBJ2-1; a possible D gene is TRBD1 (6 bases). Per germline, CDR1 SGHVS and CDR2 FQNEAQ. Deletions cut 5 bases from V and 7 bases from J, with 12 bases between. The CDR3 loop spans 13 amino acids. The CDR3 protein is CASSHPTGNEQFF. The DNA of the CDR3 is TGTGCCAGCAGCCACCCCACAGGGAATGAGCAGTTCTTC.

The genes are TRBV28 and TRBJ1-1; D unresolved. V was shortened by 2 bases and J by 3 bases, with 4 bases between the two germline ends. The CDR3 covers 12 residues. Germline CDR1 reads MDHEN; CDR2 reads SYDVKM. CDR3 loop: CASSLGYTEAFF. The CDR3 nucleotides are TGTGCCAGCAGTTTAGGGTACACTGAAGCTTTCTTT.

The J gene is TRBJ2-2, the V gene TRBV25-1, with unresolved D. The CDR3 extends over 13 amino acids. Germline assignment: CDR1 MGHDK and CDR2 SYGVNS. The V and J ends lost 6 bases and 4 bases respectively, with 9 bases between them. This chain's CDR3 is CASSPQGTGELFF. The CDR3, as DNA: TGTGCCAGCAGCCCCCAAGGCACCGGGGAGCTGTTTTTT.

This clonotype was detected only a few times. The chain recombines TRBV7-9 with TRBJ1-1, with TRBD1 as a possible D gene (6 bases). Germline CDR1 reads SEHNR; CDR2 reads FQNEAQ (reference sequence). V was clipped by 2 bases and J by 10 bases, with 14 bases between them. The CDR3 runs 13 residues. CDR3 residues: CASSLFGGRGAFF. The DNA of the CDR3 is TGTGCCAGCAGCTTATTCGGGGGCCGGGGAGCTTTCTTT.

The V and J genes are TRBV28 and TRBJ1-6, with 7 bases identical to TRBD1. The junction had 4 bases not matched to a gene; V was cut back by 7 bases and J by 7 bases. In germline, CDR1 is MDHEN, CDR2 SYDVKM. CDR3 length equals 13 residues. In nucleotides, the CDR3 is TGTGCCAGCACCTGGGACAGAAATTCACCCCTCCACTTT. It translates to CASTWDRNSPLHF.

The table lists this clonotype with a few counts. The CDR3 DNA reads TGTGCCACCAGAAAGGGGGGAAGACCCACTGAAGCTTTCTTT. This gives the protein CATRKGGRPTEAFF. The chain is built from TRBV15 and TRBJ1-1; maybe TRBD1 (6 bases). The CDR3 totals 14 residues. Germline V lookup: CDR1 LNHNV, CDR2 YYDKDF (reference sequence). The V end lost 6 bases, the J end lost 4 bases, and 15 bases lay between the germline ends.

This chain connects TRBV10-1 to TRBJ1-5; D not resolved. Germline V gene lookup returns CDR1 WNHNN and CDR2 SYGVQD (reference sequence). This CDR3 region has 14 residues. V was clipped by 4 bases and J by 6 bases, with 13 bases between them. This CDR3 reads CASSAGRFCQPQHF. Here the CDR3 DNA reads TGCGCCAGCAGTGCGGGCAGGTTCTGTCAGCCCCAGCATTTT.

The chain links TRBV7-2 to TRBJ2-7, with TRBD2 as a possible D gene (6 bases). The CDR3 is 16 residues long. Germline CDR1 SGHTA, CDR2 FQGNSA. V was clipped by 3 bases and J by 0 bases, with 15 bases between them. The CDR3 here is CASSFSGRGSSYEQYF. The CDR3 bases are TGTGCCAGCAGCTTCTCGGGGCGGGGTAGCTCCTACGAGCAGTACTTC.

This clonotype showed up just once. The chain joins TRBV7-2 to TRBJ2-1; tentative D call: TRBD2 (5 bases). The germline V gene has CDR1 SGHTA and CDR2 FQGNSA. CDR3 size: 20 residues. Deletions cut 4 bases from V and 6 bases from J, with 31 bases between. CDR3 bases: TGTGCCAGCAGCTCAATAGGTACGGGAACAAGGGCCCTAAAGCCCAATGAGCAGTTCTTC. Protein product: CASSSIGTGTRALKPNEQFF.

The rearrangement joins TRBV6-5 to TRBJ1-2; D is ambiguous. V was shortened by 4 bases and J by 8 bases, with 17 bases between the two germline ends. The length of the CDR3 is 14 residues. The germline CDR1 and CDR2 sequences are MNHEY and SVGAGI. The CDR3 is CASSFSLDVYGYTF. The CDR3 DNA reads TGTGCCAGCAGTTTCTCACTGGACGTATACGGCTACACCTTC.

The chain is built from TRBV27 and TRBJ1-5; the D gene is possibly TRBD1 (5 bases). Trimming left V 8 bases short and J 1 base short, with 15 bases between. The germline CDR1 and CDR2 sequences are MNHEY and SMNVEV (reference sequence). CDR3 length: 15 amino acids. CDR3 protein: CASYLTTGSNQPQHF. CDR3 nucleotides: TGTGCCAGCTACCTTACCACAGGCAGCAATCAGCCCCAGCATTTT.

The CDR3 DNA is TGTGCCAGCACTAACCGGCGGGCGGGGGGAGCTTTCTTT. Translating gives CASTNRRAGGAFF. This sequence joins TRBV25-1 and TRBJ1-1; D possibly corresponds to TRBD1 (5 bases). Trimming took 7 bases from V and 10 from J, leaving 19 bases between them. The CDR3 loop spans 13 amino acids. Germline V lookup: CDR1 MGHDK, CDR2 SYGVNS.

This chain connects TRBV7-2 to TRBJ2-1, with no clear D. V dropped 2 bases and J dropped 9 bases, with 8 bases sitting between them. CDR3 length: 12 amino acids. The V gene's germline CDR1 is SGHTA and CDR2 FQGNSA. CDR3 DNA: TGTGCCAGCAGCTTATTCTGGACTGAGCAGTTCTTC. This gives the protein CASSLFWTEQFF.

This sequence joins TRBV25-1 and TRBJ2-1; possible D gene TRBD2, 6 bases. V lost 5 bases to trimming and J lost 8 bases, with 22 bases between them. Germline CDR1 is MGHDK and CDR2 is SYGVNS. The CDR3 extends over 16 amino acids. Here the CDR3 reads CASSKVSASERDEQFF. The CDR3, as DNA: TGTGCCAGCAGTAAGGTATCGGCTAGCGAAAGGGATGAGCAGTTCTTC.

J is TRBJ1-1 and V is TRBV15; 8 bases line up with TRBD1. Germline lookup yields CDR1 LNHNV and CDR2 YYDKDF (reference sequence). The V segment lost 3 bases and the J segment 6 bases; nucleotides outside the gene matches: 6. This CDR3 is built from 14 residues. CDR3 loop: CATSSRTGLAEAFF. In DNA form, the CDR3 reads TGTGCCACCAGCAGCAGGACAGGGTTGGCTGAAGCTTTCTTT.

The genes are TRBV30 and TRBJ2-2; D gene uncertain. The CDR3 is 13 residues long. V was trimmed by 8 bases and J by 5 bases, leaving 15 bases between them. Germline CDR1 reads GTSNPN; CDR2 reads SVGIG (reference sequence). The CDR3 nucleotides are TGTGCCCGATCACCCGGTCGGACCGGGGAGCTGTTTTTT. Protein: CARSPGRTGELFF.